This T cell receptor beta chain appears in the sequencing data of a study of a mutant IDH1 vaccine in newly diagnosed glioma (dated by TCRdb to the early 2020s). The study in broad terms: Vaccination started 4-6 weeks after radiotherapy alone, or was given together with temozolomide cycles in the groups whose treatment included chemotherapy. Longitudinal TCRB deep sequencing was performed for about two dozen treated patients wherever samples were available for exploratory analyses. Peripheral blood samples were drawn at six visits, namely V03 (baseline), V05, V07, V10, V12 and V13. Before enrollment, patients had received standard therapy of radiotherapy alone, temozolomide alone, or radiochemotherapy with temozolomide; most received the combination. The week-35 safety follow-up was designated visit V12, and the week-47 end of study was designated visit V13. The roughly 32 treated patients were around 62% male and around 40% female, with a mean age of about 43 years. The paper as a whole reports these results and caveats: The authors stated that sample limitations prevented analyses of patient blood samples from being reproduced. Pseudoprogression seemed to be unrelated to changes in the top peripheral T cell clonotypes found by TCRB sequencing. PBMC samples for TCRB deep sequencing were selected based on availability. Across multiple MHC alleles, vaccine-induced immune responses were seen in around 93% of patients.

Turning to this clone: Its antigen target is currently unknown. Base qualities are missing; no much larger clone stands one base away.

The intended sense of this specimen's time point label: week 47, end of study. A 20-mer mutant IDH1 peptide at 300 micrograms in Montanide made up each vaccine dose, which was injected subcutaneously together with topical imiquimod. Patients were given eight vaccinations, in weeks 1, 3, 5, 7, 11, 15, 19 and 23, which matched visits V03 through V10. All donors had newly diagnosed IDH1-mutant astrocytomas of WHO grade 3 or 4 that showed loss of nuclear ATRX. The samples were drawn from NOA16, a multicentre, single-arm, open-label phase I trial in Germany that tested a mutant IDH1 peptide vaccine in humans for the first time. Genomic DNA for TCRB sequencing was extracted from EDTA blood using the DNeasy Blood and Tissue Kit. The germline V and J ends show losses of 6 bases and 3 bases respectively, and no gene match explains 10 bases of the junction. The germline V gene (reference sequence) specifies SGHAT as CDR1 and FQDESV as CDR2. There are 15 amino acids in the CDR3, from cysteine to phenylalanine inclusive. The entry retains the CDR3 DNA only, 45 bases that are in frame from base 1.

The library was produced with the immunoSEQ multiplex PCR assay. Following the manufacturer's protocol, the hsTCRB Kit was used to amplify rearranged TCR beta chain sequences. Sequencing of TCRB libraries was carried out on an Illumina MiSeq. From the authors' description of their analysis: Demultiplexing, trimming and gene mapping were performed with the kit vendor's proprietary platform. TCRdb holds this immuneACCESS table with in-frame rearrangements only. Some clones are missing; in checked studies, unresolved V genes explain under half, and the rest has no known cause. D and trimming were read from the DNA, whereas the V and J calls and clone size are those reported in that table. The sample records about 56,000 clones, about 80% of which are singletons. The ten largest clones take up around 5% of the sample.

The clonotype was recovered from a man between 45 and 60 years old with glioma. The V and J genes are TRBV11-1 and TRBJ2-7; 8 bases in the junction line up with TRBD1. The sequences come from PBMCs, collected from a glioma patient whose treatment included an IDH1 peptide vaccine. CDR3 reads: CASRRGQGAFYEQYF. The DNA reads as follows: TGTGCCAGCAGAAGAGGGCAGGGGGCCTTCTACGAGCAGTACTTC.